This TCR beta chain was sequenced during a study of T cell responses to AZD1222 COVID-19 vaccine. The CDR3 is 15 amino acids. The V and J ends lost 4 bases and 0 bases respectively, with 12 bases between them. Germline V CDR1 and CDR2: ENHRY, SYGVKD. In this sample, this clone turned up a few times. The table came from immunoSEQ multiplex PCR; TCRdb's copy has only in-frame clones and leaves some out. The sample lists 45,000 to 60,000 clones, approximately 80% occurring once. This rearrangement joins TRBV10-3 to TRBJ1-1, with D uncertain. The receptor comes from an adult in good health. The material sequenced was peripheral blood, taken on day 0 of AZD1222 vaccination. CDR3 in DNA: TGTGCCATCAGTGGAGGGCAGGCCGTGAACACTGAAGCTTTCTTT. Encoded protein: CAISGGQAVNTEAFF.